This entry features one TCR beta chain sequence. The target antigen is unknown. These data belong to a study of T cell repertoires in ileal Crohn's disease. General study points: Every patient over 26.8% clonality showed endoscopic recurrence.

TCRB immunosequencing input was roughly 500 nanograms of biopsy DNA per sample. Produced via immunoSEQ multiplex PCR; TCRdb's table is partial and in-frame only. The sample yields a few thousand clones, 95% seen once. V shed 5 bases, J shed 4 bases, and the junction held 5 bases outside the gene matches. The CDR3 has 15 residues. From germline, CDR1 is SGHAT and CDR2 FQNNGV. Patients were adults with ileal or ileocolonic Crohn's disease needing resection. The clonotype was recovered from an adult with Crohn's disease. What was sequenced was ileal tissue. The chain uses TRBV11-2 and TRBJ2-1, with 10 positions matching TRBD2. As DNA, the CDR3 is TGTGCCAGCAGCGTCACACTAGCGGGGTACAATGAGCAGTTCTTC. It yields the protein CASSVTLAGYNEQFF. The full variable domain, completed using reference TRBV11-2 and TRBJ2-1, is EAGVAQSPRYKIIEKRQSVAFWCNPISGHATLYWYQQILGQGPKLLIQFQNNGVVDDSQLPKDRFSAERLKGVDSTLKIQPAKLEDSAVYLCASSVTLAGYNEQFFGPGTRLTVL.